Listed here are 6 T cell receptor beta chains from one sample, sequenced in a study of metastatic and nonmetastatic thyroid tumors. TCRdb reanalyzed the PCR reads with MiXCR. This table holds roughly 13,000 clones, roughly 29% found once. No treatment had been given to any patient before thyroid surgery. Sequencing was carried out using tumor tissue. All receptors come from a male donor with papillary thyroid cancer or a benign thyroid nodule (not recorded which). Some clones in this sample may be carry-over from other donors' samples.

V gene TRBV6-5 combines with J gene TRBJ1-3, with D maybe TRBD1 (5 bases). The CDR3 totals 16 residues. Germline V lookup: CDR1 MNHEY, CDR2 SVGAGI. With 3 bases removed from V and 8 bases from J, the gap between germline ends came to 20 bases. The CDR3 nucleotides are TGTGCCAGCAGTTATCAGGGCAGTGACCGGGGAGACACCATATATTTT. Residues: CASSYQGSDRGDTIYF.

As regards this clone: Given a much more abundant clone one base away, this may be a read error. J is TRBJ2-3 and V is TRBV6-2 or TRBV6-3, with D unclear. The CDR3 covers 14 residues. Germline CDR1 and CDR2: MNHEY and SVGEGT. Trimming pared 4 bases from V and 2 bases from J, leaving 10 bases between. The CDR3 here is CASSFGVPTDTQYF. The CDR3, as DNA: TGTGCCAGCAGTTTCGGAGTGCCCACAGATACGCAGTATTTT.

This clone was seen many times. V usage is TRBV7-9 and J usage is TRBJ2-2, with 8 bases fitting TRBD1. Germline V gene data show CDR1 as SEHNR and CDR2 as FQNEAQ (reference sequence). Trimming took 3 bases from V and 8 from J; bases not matched to a gene: 8. The CDR3 extends over 15 amino acids. CDR3 protein: CASSFRTGIVGELFF. The CDR3 nucleotides are TGTGCCAGCAGCTTCAGGACAGGGATAGTTGGGGAGCTGTTTTTT.

This clone was detected a few times. One junction end does not reproduce the germline sequence, and a read error may be involved. The V and J genes are TRBV2 and TRBJ2-7; no reliable D call. This CDR3 is 12 amino acids long. Germline V gives CDR1 SNHLY, CDR2 FYNNEI. As DNA, the CDR3 is TGTGCTAGCAGCCCGGGTATTCACGAGCAGTACTTC. It yields the protein CASSPGIHEQYF. The full variable domain, with the rest looked up from reference TRBV2 and TRBJ2-7, is EPEVTQTPSHQVTQMGQEVILRCVPISNHLYFYWYRQILGQKVEFLVSFYNNEISEKSEIFDDQFSVERPDGSNFTLKIRSTKLEDSAMYFCASSPGIHEQYFGPGTRLTVT.

This chain links TRBV20-1 with TRBJ1-2; 8 bases map to TRBD1. The CDR3 covers 14 residues. Losses at the gene ends were 6 bases for V and 4 bases for J; bases not matched to a gene: 10. Germline CDR1 reads DFQATT; CDR2 reads SNEGSKA (reference sequence). The CDR3 DNA is TGCAGTGCCGAGATCGACAGGGGCGGCTATGGCTACACCTTC. It yields the protein CSAEIDRGGYGYTF.

This clone was seen a few times. This rearrangement joins TRBV19 to TRBJ1-6; weak D call: TRBD1 (5 bases). This CDR3 comprises 15 residues. The V end lost 2 bases, the J end lost 7 bases, and 12 bases lay between the germline ends. Germline CDR1 reads LNHDA; CDR2 reads SQIVND (reference sequence). CDR3: CASSIPGRRNSPLHF. The CDR3, as DNA: TGTGCCAGTAGTATACCGGGACGGAGAAATTCACCCCTCCACTTT.